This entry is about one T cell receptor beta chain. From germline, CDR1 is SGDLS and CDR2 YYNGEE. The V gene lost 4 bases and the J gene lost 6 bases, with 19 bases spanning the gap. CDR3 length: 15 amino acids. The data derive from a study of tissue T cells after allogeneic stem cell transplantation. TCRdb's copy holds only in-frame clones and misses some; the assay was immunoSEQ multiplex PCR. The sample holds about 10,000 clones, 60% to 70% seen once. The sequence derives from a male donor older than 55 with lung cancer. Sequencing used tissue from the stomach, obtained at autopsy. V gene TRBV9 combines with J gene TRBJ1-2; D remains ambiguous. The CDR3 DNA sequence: TGTGCCAGCAGCCCCAATGAGGGCAGCTACGATGGCTACACCTTC. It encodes CASSPNEGSYDGYTF. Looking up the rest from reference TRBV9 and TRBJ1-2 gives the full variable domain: DSGVTQTPKHLITATGQRVTLRCSPRSGDLSVYWYQQSLDQGLQFLIQYYNGEERAKGNILERFSAQQFPDLHSELNLSSLELGDSALYFCASSPNEGSYDGYTFGSGTRLTVV.